This T cell receptor beta chain is from a study of blood T cells in healthy people across ages. For the second PCR, which ran for about 6 to 11 cycles, a sample-barcoded 5' primer and a J-beta primer mix were used. TCRdb reanalysed the 5' RACE reads using MiXCR and keeps one entry per CDR3 protein. The repertoire holds over 750,000 distinct CDR3 sequences, with more than 20% as singletons. This CDR3 spans 14 amino acids. Germline CDR1 and CDR2: MNHEY and SVGAGI. With 2 bases removed from V and 6 bases from J, the gap between germline ends came to 11 bases. This same sample was also taken into another study, of T cells of mothers and their children.

This receptor was identified in a boy younger than 18 in good health. The source material was blood. V usage is TRBV6-5 and J usage is TRBJ1-5; D call uncertain. For the CDR3, the DNA is TGTGCCAGCAGTTACGAGTGGTTTGGTCAGCCCCAGCATTTT. Protein: CASSYEWFGQPQHF.